The 13 T cell receptor beta chains below were found in one sample sequenced in a study of TIL therapy for anti-PD-1-resistant metastatic lung cancer. This was the immunoSEQ v3 assay. Using immunoSEQ multiplex PCR, the repertoire was profiled, and TCRdb retains in-frame clones only, with some absent. The table shows under 55,000 clones, with around 79% occurring only once. Time point meaning: pre-treatment sample, taken before nivolumab and TIL therapy. This specimen consisted of blood, obtained at baseline. The receptors come from a woman between 25 and 85 years old with non-small cell lung cancer.

The table lists this clone with a few counts. This rearrangement joins TRBV6-1 to TRBJ1-2; D gene uncertain. The CDR3 extends over 9 amino acids. Germline V gives CDR1 MNHNS, CDR2 SASEGT. The V gene lost 5 bases and the J gene lost 7 bases, with 2 bases spanning the gap. The CDR3 nucleotides read TGTGCCAGCAGTACTGGCTACACCTTC. It encodes CASSTGYTF.

The genes are TRBV23-1 and TRBJ1-5, with 11 bases that match TRBD1. Being an ORF, TRBV23-1 has a function that is uncertain. This CDR3 spans 16 amino acids. V lost 7 bases and J lost 6; bases outside the gene matches: 11. The CDR3 DNA is TGCGCCAGCATCAACGCCGGGACAGGGGGAGGTCAGCCCCAGCATTTT. It codes for CASINAGTGGGQPQHF.

This clone was observed a handful of times. The chain is built from TRBV13 and TRBJ1-5; D remains unclear. This CDR3 comprises 13 residues. V was trimmed by 2 bases and J by 2 bases, leaving 4 bases between them. Germline values: CDR1 PRHDT, CDR2 FYEKMQ (reference sequence). The CDR3 reads CASSLQGNQPQHF. CDR3 DNA: TGTGCCAGCAGCTTACAGGGCAATCAGCCCCAGCATTTT.

The chain uses TRBV4-3 and TRBJ2-1; D is unresolved. V shed 3 bases and J shed 6 bases, with 12 bases lying between them. The CDR3 has 14 residues. CDR1 is LGHNA and CDR2 is YSLEER in the germline V gene. CDR3: CASSQAAVGNEQFF. CDR3 sequence (DNA): TGCGCCAGCAGCCAGGCGGCAGTAGGCAATGAGCAGTTCTTC.

The V gene is TRBV2, the J gene TRBJ2-3; D assignment may be TRBD1 or TRBD2 (5 bases each). Germline CDR1 reads SNHLY; CDR2 reads FYNNEI. The CDR3 is made up of 17 amino acids. V was pared by 2 bases and J by 0 bases, with 15 bases between. The chain's CDR3 is CASSERERRDSTDTQYF. The CDR3 DNA reads TGTGCCAGCAGTGAAAGGGAGCGCCGGGACAGCACAGATACGCAGTATTTT.

V usage is TRBV19 and J usage is TRBJ1-5; unclear D gene. The CDR3 covers 15 residues. V dropped 1 base and J dropped 7 bases, with 14 bases sitting between them. From germline, CDR1 is LNHDA and CDR2 SQIVND (reference sequence). This CDR3 reads CASSIVSGSGQPQHF. In DNA, the CDR3 is TGTGCCAGTAGTATAGTCTCGGGGTCAGGCCAGCCCCAGCATTTT.

The genes are TRBV5-8 and TRBJ2-7; no firm D call. The CDR3 contains 14 residues. V lost 2 bases and J 7 bases, leaving 16 bases between the germline ends. Germline CDR1 and CDR2: SGHTS and YDEGEE. In DNA form, the CDR3 reads TGTGCCAGCAGCTTTTTTCTTATCCCAAGGGAGCAGTACTTC. It encodes CASSFFLIPREQYF.

The chain combines TRBV11-2 with TRBJ2-2; D tentatively reads TRBD1 or TRBD2 (5 bases each). The germline V gene has CDR1 SGHAT and CDR2 FQNNGV. V lost 5 bases and J 6 bases, leaving 19 bases between the germline ends. There are 16 residues in the CDR3. The CDR3 DNA reads as TGTGCCAGCAGCCCAACTCCAGGGAGATCAGCCGGGGAGCTGTTTTTT. It translates to CASSPTPGRSAGELFF.

This sequence joins TRBV28 and TRBJ1-5; possibly TRBD1 for D (5 bases). CDR3 size: 16 residues. Trimming shortened V by 1 base and J by 4 bases, and 14 bases separated the two germline ends. Germline assignment: CDR1 MDHEN and CDR2 SYDVKM. The CDR3: CASSLLGTGANQPQHF. CDR3 DNA sequence: TGTGCCAGCAGTTTATTGGGAACCGGGGCAAATCAGCCCCAGCATTTT.

V is TRBV19 and J is TRBJ1-1, with D possibly matching TRBD1 (6 bases). V lost 1 base to trimming and J lost 3 bases, with 12 bases between them. Germline V CDR1 and CDR2: LNHDA, SQIVND (reference sequence). This CDR3 is 15 amino acids long. The CDR3 DNA reads TGTGCCAGTAGTATAGGGCGGGGGGCGGACACTGAAGCTTTCTTT. Residues: CASSIGRGADTEAFF.

V and J are TRBV19 and TRBJ1-1; D is unresolved. The CDR3 has 14 residues. Germline V gives CDR1 LNHDA, CDR2 SQIVND (reference sequence). The germline V and J ends were trimmed by 4 bases and 1 base, with 10 bases remaining between them. The CDR3 DNA follows: TGTGCCAGTAGTAGAGGGCTAAGGAACACTGAAGCTTTCTTT. Its protein is CASSRGLRNTEAFF.

This sequence joins TRBV6-1 and TRBJ2-1; 7 positions agree with TRBD2. Per the germline V gene, CDR1 is MNHNS and CDR2 is SASEGT. CDR3 length: 15 residues. J gave up 6 bases and V 2 bases, and 7 bases lay outside the gene matches. The CDR3 coding sequence is TGTGCCAGCAGTGAAAAGGGGCTAGCGGTCAATGAGCAGTTCTTC. Its protein is CASSEKGLAVNEQFF.

The gene calls are TRBV29-1 and TRBJ1-1; D is unclear. Germline-derived CDR1 and CDR2 are SQVTM and ANQGSEA. The germline V and J ends were trimmed by 0 bases and 8 bases, with 4 bases remaining between them. This CDR3 comprises 10 residues. The CDR3 spells CSVEEAEAFF. The CDR3 DNA sequence: TGCAGCGTTGAAGAGGCAGAAGCTTTCTTT.